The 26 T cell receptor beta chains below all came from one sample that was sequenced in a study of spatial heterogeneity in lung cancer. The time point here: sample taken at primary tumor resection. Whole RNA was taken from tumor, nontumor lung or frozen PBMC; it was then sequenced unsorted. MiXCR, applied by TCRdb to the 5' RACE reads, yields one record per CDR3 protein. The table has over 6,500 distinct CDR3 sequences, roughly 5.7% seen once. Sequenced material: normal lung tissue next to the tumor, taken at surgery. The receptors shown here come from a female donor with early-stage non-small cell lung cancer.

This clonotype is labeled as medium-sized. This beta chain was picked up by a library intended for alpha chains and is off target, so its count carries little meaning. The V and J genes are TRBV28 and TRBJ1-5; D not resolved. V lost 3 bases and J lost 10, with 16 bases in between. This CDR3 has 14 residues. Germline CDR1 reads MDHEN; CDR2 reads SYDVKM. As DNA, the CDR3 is TGTGCCAGCAGTTTTATGGACGCACCTTCCCCCCAGCATTTT. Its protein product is CASSFMDAPSPQHF.

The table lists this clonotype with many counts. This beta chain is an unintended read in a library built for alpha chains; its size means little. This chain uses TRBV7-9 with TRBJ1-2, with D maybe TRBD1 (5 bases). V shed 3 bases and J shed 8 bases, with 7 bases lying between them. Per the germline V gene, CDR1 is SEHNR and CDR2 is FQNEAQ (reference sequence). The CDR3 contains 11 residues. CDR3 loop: CASSLRGGYTF. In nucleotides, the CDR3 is TGTGCCAGCAGCTTGAGGGGCGGCTACACCTTC.

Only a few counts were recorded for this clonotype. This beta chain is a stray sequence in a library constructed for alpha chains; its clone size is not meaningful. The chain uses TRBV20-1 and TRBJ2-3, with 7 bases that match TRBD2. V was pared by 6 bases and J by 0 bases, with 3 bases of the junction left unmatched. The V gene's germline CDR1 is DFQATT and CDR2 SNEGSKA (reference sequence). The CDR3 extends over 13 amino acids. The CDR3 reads CSAGGASTDTQYF. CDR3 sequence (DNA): TGCAGTGCGGGAGGGGCTAGCACAGATACGCAGTATTTT.

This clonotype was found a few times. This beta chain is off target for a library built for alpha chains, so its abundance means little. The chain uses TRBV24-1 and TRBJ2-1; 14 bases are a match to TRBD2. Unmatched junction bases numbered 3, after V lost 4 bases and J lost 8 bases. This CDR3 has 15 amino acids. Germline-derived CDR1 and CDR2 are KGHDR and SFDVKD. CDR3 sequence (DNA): TGTGCCACCAGTGACGGGACTAGCGGGAGAGATGAGCAGTTCTTC. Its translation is CATSDGTSGRDEQFF.

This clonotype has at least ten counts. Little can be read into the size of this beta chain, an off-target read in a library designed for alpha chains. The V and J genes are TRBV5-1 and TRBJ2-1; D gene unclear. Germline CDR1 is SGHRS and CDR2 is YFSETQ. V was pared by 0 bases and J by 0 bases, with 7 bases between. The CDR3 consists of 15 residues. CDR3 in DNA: TGCGCCAGCAGCTTGGCGGAAAGCTCCTACAATGAGCAGTTCTTC. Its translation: CASSLAESSYNEQFF.

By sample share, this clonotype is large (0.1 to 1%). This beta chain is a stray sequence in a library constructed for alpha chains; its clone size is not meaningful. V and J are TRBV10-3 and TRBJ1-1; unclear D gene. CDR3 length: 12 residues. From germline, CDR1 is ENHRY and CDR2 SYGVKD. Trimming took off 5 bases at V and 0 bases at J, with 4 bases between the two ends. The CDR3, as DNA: TGTGCCATCAGTAGTTTGAACACTGAAGCTTTCTTT. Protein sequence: CAISSLNTEAFF.

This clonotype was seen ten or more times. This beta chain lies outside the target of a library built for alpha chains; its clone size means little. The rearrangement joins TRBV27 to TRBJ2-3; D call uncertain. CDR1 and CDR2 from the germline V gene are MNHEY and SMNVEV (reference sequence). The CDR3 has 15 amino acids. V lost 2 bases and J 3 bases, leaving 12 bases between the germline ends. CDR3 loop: CASSLRRVATDTQYF. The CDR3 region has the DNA TGTGCCAGCAGTTTAAGAAGGGTTGCGACAGATACGCAGTATTTT.

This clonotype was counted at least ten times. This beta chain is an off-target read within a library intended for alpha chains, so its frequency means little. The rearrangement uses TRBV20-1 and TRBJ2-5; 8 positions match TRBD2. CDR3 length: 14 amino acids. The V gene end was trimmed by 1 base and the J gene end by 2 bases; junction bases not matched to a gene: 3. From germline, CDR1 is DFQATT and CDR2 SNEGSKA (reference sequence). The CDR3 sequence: CSARGGGRQETQYF. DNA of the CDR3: TGCAGTGCTAGAGGCGGGGGGCGGCAAGAGACCCAGTACTTC.

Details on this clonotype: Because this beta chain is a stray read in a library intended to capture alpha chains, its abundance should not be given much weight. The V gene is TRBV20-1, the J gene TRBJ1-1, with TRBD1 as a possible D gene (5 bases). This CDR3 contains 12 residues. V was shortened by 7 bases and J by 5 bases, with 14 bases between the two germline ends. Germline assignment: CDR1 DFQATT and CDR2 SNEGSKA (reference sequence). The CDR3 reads CSVGQEWTEAFF. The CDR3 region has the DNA TGCAGTGTCGGACAAGAGTGGACTGAAGCTTTCTTT.

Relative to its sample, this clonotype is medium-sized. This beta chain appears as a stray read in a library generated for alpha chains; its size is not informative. CDR3 sequence: CASSLGRAGYAEAFF. CDR3 in DNA: TGTGCCAGCAGTTTAGGCCGAGCAGGGTACGCTGAAGCTTTCTTT. The chain recombines TRBV27 with TRBJ1-1, with D perhaps matching TRBD1 (5 bases). This CDR3 is 15 amino acids long. The V gene's germline CDR1 is MNHEY and CDR2 SMNVEV (reference sequence). V gave up 2 bases and J gave up 6 bases, with 16 bases separating them.

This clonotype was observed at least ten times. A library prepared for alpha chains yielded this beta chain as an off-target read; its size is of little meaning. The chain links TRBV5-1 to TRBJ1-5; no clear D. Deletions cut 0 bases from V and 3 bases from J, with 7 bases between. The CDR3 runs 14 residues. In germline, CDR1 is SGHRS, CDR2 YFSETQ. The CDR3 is CASSLGPFNQPQHF. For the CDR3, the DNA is TGCGCCAGCAGCTTGGGCCCTTTCAATCAGCCCCAGCATTTT.

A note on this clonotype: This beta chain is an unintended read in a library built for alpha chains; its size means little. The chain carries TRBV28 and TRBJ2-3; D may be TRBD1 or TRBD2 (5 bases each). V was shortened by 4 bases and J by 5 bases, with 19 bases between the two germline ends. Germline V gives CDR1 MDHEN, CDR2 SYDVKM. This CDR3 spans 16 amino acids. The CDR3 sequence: CASSSLAQGHLDTQYF. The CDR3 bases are TGTGCCAGCAGTTCCCTAGCTCAGGGCCATTTAGATACGCAGTATTTT.

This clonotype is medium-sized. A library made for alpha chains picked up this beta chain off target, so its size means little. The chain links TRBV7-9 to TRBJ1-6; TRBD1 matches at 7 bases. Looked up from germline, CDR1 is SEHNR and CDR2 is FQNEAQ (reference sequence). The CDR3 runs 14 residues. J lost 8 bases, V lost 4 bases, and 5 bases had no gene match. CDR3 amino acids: CASSSTGPYSPLHF. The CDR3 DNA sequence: TGTGCCAGCAGCTCGACAGGGCCATATTCACCCCTCCACTTT. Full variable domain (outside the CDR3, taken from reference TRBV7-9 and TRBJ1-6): DTGVSQNPRHKITKRGQNVTFRCDPISEHNRLYWYRQTLGQGPEFLTYFQNEAQLEKSRLLSDRFSAERPKGSFSTLEIQRTEQGDSAMYLCASSSTGPYSPLHFGNGTRLTVT.

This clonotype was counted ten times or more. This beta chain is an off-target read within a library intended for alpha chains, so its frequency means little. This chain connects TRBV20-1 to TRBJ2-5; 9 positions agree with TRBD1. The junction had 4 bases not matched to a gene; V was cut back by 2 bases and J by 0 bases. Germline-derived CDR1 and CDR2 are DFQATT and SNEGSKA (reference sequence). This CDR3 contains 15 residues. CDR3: CSARSGQGDQETQYF. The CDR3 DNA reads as TGCAGTGCTAGATCGGGACAGGGAGACCAAGAGACCCAGTACTTC.

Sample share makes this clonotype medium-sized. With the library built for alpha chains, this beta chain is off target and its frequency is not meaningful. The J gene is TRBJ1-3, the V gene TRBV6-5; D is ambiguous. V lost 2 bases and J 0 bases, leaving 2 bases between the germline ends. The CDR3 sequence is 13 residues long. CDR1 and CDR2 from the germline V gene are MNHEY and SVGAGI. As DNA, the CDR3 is TGTGCCAGCAGTTACGCCTCTGGAAACACCATATATTTT. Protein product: CASSYASGNTIYF.

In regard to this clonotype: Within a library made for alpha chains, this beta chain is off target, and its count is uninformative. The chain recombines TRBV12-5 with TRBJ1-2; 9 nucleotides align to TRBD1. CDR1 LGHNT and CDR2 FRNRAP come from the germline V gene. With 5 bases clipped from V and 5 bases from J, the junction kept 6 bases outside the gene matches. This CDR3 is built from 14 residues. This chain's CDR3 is CASGPGQGTYGYTF. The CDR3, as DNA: TGTGCTAGTGGTCCGGGACAGGGTACATATGGCTACACCTTC.

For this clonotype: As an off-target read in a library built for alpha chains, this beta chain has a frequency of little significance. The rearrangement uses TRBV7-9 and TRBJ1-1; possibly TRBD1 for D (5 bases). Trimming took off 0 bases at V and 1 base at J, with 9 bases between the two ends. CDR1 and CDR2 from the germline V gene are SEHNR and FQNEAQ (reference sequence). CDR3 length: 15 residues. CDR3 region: CASSLARAKNTEAFF. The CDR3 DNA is TGTGCCAGCAGCTTAGCCAGGGCGAAGAACACTGAAGCTTTCTTT.

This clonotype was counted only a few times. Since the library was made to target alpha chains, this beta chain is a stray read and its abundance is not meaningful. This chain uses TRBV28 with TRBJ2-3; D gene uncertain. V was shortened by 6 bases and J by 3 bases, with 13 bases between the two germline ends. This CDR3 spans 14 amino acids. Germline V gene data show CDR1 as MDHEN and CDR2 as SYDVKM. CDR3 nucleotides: TGTGCCAGCAGCCCGCCAGCTGGAACAGATACGCAGTATTTT. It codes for CASSPPAGTDTQYF. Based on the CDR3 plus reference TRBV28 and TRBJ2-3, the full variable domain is DVKVTQSSRYLVKRTGEKVFLECVQDMDHENMFWYRQDPGLGLRLIYFSYDVKMKEKGDIPEGYSVSREKKERFSLILESASTNQTSMYLCASSPPAGTDTQYFGPGTRLTVL.

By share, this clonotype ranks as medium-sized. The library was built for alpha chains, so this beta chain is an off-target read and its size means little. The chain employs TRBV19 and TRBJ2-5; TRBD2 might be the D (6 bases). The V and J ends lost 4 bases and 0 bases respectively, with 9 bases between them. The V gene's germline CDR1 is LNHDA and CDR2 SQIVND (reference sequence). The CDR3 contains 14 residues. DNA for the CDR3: TGTGCCAGTAGTACGCTAGCGAACCAAGAGACCCAGTACTTC. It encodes CASSTLANQETQYF. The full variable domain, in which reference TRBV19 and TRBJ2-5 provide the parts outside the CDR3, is DGGITQSPKYLFRKEGQNVTLSCEQNLNHDAMYWYRQDPGQGLRLIYYSQIVNDFQKGDIAEGYSVSREKKESFPLTVTSAQKNPTAFYLCASSTLANQETQYFGPGTRLLVL.

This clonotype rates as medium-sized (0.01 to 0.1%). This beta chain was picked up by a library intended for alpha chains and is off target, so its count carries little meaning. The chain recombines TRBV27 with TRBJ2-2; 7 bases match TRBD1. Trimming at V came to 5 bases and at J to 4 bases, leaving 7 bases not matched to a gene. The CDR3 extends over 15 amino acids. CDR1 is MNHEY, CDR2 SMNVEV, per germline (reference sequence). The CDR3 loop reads CASSPRQGGTGELFF. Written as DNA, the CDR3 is TGTGCCAGCAGTCCTCGACAGGGCGGCACCGGGGAGCTGTTTTTT.

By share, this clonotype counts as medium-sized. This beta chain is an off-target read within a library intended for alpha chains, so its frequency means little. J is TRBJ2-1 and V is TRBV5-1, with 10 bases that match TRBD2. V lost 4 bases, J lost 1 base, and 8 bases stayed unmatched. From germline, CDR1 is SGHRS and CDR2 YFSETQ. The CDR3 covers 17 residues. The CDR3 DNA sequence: TGCGCCAGCAGCCCCCCTAGCGGGAGTGGGTCCTACAATGAGCAGTTCTTC. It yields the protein CASSPPSGSGSYNEQFF. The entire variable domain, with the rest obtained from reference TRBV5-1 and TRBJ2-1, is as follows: KAGVTQTPRYLIKTRGQQVTLSCSPISGHRSVSWYQQTPGQGLQFLFEYFSETQRNKGNFPGRFSGRQFSNSRSEMNVSTLELGDSALYLCASSPPSGSGSYNEQFFGPGTRLTVL.

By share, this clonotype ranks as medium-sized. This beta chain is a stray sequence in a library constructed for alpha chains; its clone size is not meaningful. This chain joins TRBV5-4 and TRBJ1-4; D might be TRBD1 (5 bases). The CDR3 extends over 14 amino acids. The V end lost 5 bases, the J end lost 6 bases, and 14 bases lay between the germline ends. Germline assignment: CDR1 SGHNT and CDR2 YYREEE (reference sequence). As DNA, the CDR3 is TGTGCCAGCAGAGGGGACCAGGCCGATGAAAAACTGTTTTTT. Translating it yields CASRGDQADEKLFF.

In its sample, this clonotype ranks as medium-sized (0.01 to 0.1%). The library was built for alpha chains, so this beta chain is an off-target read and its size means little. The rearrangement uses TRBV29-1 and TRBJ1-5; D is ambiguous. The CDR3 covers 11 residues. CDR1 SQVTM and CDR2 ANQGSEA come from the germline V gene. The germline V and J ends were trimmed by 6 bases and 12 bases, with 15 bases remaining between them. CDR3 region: CSVRTERLQHF. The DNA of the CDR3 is TGCAGCGTCCGAACGGAGAGACTCCAGCATTTT.

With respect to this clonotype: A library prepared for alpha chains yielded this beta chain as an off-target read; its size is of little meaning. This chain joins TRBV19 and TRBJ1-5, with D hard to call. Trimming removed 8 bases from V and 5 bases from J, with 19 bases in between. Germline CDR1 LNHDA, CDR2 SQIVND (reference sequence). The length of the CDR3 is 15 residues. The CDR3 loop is CASGPGVQAYQPQHF. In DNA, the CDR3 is TGTGCCAGTGGCCCGGGTGTTCAGGCTTATCAGCCCCAGCATTTT.

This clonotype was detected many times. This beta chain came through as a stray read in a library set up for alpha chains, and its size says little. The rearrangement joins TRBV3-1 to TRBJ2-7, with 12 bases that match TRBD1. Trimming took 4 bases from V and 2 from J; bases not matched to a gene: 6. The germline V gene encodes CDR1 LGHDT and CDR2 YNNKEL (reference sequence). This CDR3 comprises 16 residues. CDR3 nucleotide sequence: TGTGCCAGCAGCCCACCCCGGGACAGGGGGCCCTACGAGCAGTACTTC. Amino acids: CASSPPRDRGPYEQYF.

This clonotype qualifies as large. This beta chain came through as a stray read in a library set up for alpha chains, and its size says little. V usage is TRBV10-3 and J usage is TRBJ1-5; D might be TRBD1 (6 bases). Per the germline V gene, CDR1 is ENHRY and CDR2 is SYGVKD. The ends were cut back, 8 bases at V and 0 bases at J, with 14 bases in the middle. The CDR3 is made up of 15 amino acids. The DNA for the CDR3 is TGTGCCATCGGCAGGGGCGGAGATAGCAATCAGCCCCAGCATTTT. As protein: CAIGRGGDSNQPQHF.